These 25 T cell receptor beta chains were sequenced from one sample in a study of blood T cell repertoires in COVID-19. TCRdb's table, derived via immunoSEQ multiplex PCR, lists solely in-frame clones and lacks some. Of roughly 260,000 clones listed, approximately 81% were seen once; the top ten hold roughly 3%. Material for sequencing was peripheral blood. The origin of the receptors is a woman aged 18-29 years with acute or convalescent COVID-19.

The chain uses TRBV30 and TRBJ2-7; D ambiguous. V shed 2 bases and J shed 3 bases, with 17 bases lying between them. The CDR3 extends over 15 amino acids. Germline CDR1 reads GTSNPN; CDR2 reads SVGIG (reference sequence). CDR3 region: CAWSLICQSFYEQYF. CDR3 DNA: TGTGCCTGGAGTTTGATCTGTCAGTCGTTCTACGAGCAGTACTTC.

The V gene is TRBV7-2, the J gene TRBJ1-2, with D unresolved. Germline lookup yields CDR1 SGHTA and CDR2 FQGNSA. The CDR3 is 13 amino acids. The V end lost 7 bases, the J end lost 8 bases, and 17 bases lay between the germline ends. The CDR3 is CASTPYVSAGYTF. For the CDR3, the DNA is TGTGCCAGCACCCCATATGTGAGTGCCGGCTACACCTTC.

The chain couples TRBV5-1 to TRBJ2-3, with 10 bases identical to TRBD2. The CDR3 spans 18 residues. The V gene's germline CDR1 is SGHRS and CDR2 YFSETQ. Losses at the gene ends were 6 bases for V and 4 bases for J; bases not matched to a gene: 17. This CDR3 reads CASTRLGLAGEGSDTQYF. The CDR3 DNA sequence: TGCGCCAGCACCCGACTGGGGCTAGCGGGGGAGGGGTCAGATACGCAGTATTTT.

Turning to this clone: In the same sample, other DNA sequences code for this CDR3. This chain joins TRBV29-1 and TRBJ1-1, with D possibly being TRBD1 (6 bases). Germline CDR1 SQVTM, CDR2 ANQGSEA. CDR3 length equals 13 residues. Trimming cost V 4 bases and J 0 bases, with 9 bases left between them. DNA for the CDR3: TGCAGCGTTGCAGGACAGTTGAACACTGAAGCTTTCTTT. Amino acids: CSVAGQLNTEAFF.

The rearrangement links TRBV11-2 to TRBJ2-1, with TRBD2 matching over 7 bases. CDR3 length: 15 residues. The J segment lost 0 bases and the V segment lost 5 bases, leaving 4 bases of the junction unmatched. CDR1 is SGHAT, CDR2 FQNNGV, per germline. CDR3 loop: CASSRGGSSYNEQFF. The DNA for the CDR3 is TGTGCCAGCAGCCGGGGCGGGAGCTCCTACAATGAGCAGTTCTTC. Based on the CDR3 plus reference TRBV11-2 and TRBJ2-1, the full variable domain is EAGVAQSPRYKIIEKRQSVAFWCNPISGHATLYWYQQILGQGPKLLIQFQNNGVVDDSQLPKDRFSAERLKGVDSTLKIQPAKLEDSAVYLCASSRGGSSYNEQFFGPGTRLTVL.

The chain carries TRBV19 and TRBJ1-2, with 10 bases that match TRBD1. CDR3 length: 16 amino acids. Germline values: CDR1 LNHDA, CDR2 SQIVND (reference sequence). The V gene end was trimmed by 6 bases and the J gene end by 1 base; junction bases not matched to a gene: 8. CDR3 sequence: CASRGTGTGVNYGYTF. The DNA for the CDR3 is TGTGCCAGTAGGGGGACCGGGACAGGGGTTAACTATGGCTACACCTTC.

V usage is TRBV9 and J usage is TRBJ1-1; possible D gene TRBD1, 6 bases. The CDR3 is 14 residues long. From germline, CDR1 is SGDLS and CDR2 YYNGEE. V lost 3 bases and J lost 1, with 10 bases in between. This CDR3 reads CASSDRRGNTEAFF. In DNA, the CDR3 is TGTGCCAGCAGCGACCGCAGGGGGAACACTGAAGCTTTCTTT.

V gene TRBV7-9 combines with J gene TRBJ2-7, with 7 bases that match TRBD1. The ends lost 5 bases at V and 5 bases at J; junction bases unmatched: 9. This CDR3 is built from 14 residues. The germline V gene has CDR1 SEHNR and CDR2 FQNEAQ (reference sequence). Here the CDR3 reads CASSPWDSPNEQYF. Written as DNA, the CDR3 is TGTGCCAGCAGCCCCTGGGACAGCCCTAACGAGCAGTACTTC. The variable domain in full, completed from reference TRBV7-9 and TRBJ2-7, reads DTGVSQNPRHKITKRGQNVTFRCDPISEHNRLYWYRQTLGQGPEFLTYFQNEAQLEKSRLLSDRFSAERPKGSFSTLEIQRTEQGDSAMYLCASSPWDSPNEQYFGPGTRLTVT.

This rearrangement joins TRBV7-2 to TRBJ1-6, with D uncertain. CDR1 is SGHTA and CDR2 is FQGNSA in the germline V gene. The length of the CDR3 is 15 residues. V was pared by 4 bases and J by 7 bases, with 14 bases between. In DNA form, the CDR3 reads TGTGCCAGCAGCTCCCTCGCGATAATGAATTCACCCCTCCACTTT. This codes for CASSSLAIMNSPLHF.

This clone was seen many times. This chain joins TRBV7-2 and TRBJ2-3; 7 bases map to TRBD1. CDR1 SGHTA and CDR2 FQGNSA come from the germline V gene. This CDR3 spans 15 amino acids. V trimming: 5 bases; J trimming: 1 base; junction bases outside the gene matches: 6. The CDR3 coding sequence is TGTGCCAGCAGCCAGGGGACAGCACGCACAGATACGCAGTATTTT. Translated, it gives CASSQGTARTDTQYF.

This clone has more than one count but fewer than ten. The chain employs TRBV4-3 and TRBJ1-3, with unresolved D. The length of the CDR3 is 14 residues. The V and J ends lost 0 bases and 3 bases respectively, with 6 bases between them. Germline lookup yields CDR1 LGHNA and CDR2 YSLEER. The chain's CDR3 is CASSQDSLGNTIYF. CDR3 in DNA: TGCGCCAGCAGCCAAGACTCCCTTGGAAACACCATATATTTT.

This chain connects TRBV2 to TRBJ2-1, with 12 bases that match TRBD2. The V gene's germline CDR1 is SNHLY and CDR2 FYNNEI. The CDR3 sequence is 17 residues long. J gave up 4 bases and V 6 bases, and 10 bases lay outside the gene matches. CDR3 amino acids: CASRKDQTSGGYNEQFF. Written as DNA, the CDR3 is TGTGCCAGCAGGAAAGATCAGACTAGCGGGGGATACAATGAGCAGTTCTTC.

The CDR3 DNA reads as TGTGCCTGGAGTCCGCTTGACACCACACACAATGAGCAGTTCTTC. Translated, it gives CAWSPLDTTHNEQFF. The chain uses TRBV30 and TRBJ2-1, with no clear D. Germline V lookup: CDR1 GTSNPN, CDR2 SVGIG (reference sequence). The CDR3 totals 15 residues. The ends were cut back, 2 bases at V and 5 bases at J, with 16 bases in the middle. Using reference TRBV30 and TRBJ2-1 for the parts outside the CDR3, the full variable domain is SQTIHQWPATLVQPVGSPLSLECTVEGTSNPNLYWYRQAAGRGLQLLFYSVGIGQISSEVPQNLSASRPQDRQFILSSKKLLLSDSGFYLCAWSPLDTTHNEQFFGPGTRLTVL.

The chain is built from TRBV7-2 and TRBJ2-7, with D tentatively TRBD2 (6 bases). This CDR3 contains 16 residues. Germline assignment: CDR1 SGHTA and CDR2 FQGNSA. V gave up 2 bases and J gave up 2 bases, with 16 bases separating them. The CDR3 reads CASSLPTGGKTYEQYF. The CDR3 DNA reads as TGTGCCAGCAGCTTACCTACCGGCGGGAAGACCTACGAGCAGTACTTC. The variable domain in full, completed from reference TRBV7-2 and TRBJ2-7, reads GAGVSQSPSNKVTEKGKDVELRCDPISGHTALYWYRQSLGQGLEFLIYFQGNSAPDKSGLPSDRFSAERTGGSVSTLTIQRTQQEDSAVYLCASSLPTGGKTYEQYFGPGTRLTVT.

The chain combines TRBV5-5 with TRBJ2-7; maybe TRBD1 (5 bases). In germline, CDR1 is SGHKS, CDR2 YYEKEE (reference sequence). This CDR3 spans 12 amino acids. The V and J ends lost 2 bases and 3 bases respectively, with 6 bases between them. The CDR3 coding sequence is TGTGCCAGCAGCTTTGACAGCTACGAGCAGTACTTC. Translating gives CASSFDSYEQYF.

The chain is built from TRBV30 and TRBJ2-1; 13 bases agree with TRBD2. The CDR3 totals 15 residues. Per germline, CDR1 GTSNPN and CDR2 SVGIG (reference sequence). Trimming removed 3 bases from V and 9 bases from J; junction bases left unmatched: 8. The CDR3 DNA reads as TGTGCCTGGAGCACCGGGACTAGCGGGACCGGTGAGCAGTTCTTC. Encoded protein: CAWSTGTSGTGEQFF.

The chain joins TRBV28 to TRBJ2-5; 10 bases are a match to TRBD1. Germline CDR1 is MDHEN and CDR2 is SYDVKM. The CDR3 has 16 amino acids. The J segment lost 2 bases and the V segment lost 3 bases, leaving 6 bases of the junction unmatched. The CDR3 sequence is CASSFGTGAGQETQYF. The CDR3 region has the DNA TGTGCCAGCAGTTTCGGGACAGGGGCCGGACAAGAGACCCAGTACTTC.

CDR3 in DNA: TGTGCCAGCAAGCGGGATAGCTCCTACAATGAGCAGTTCTTC. It codes for CASKRDSSYNEQFF. The V and J genes are TRBV2 and TRBJ2-1; 7 bases agree with TRBD2. This CDR3 has 14 amino acids. J lost 0 bases, V lost 7 bases, and 3 bases had no gene match. Germline CDR1 reads SNHLY; CDR2 reads FYNNEI. Together with reference TRBV2 and TRBJ2-1, the CDR3 gives the full variable domain: EPEVTQTPSHQVTQMGQEVILRCVPISNHLYFYWYRQILGQKVEFLVSFYNNEISEKSEIFDDQFSVERPDGSNFTLKIRSTKLEDSAMYFCASKRDSSYNEQFFGPGTRLTVL.

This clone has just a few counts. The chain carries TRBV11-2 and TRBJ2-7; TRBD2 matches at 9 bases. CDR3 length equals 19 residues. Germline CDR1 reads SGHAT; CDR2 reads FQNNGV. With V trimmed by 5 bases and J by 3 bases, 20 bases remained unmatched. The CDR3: CASSTPGTLRRGGDYEQYF. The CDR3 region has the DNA TGTGCCAGCAGCACCCCCGGGACATTAAGGCGGGGGGGGGACTACGAGCAGTACTTC.

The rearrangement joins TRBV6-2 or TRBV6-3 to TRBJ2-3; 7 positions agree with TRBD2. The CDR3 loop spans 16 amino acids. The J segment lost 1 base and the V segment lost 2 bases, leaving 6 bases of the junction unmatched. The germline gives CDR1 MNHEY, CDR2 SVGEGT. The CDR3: CASSYPASGGTDTQYF. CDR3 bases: TGTGCCAGCAGTTACCCGGCTAGCGGAGGCACAGATACGCAGTATTTT.

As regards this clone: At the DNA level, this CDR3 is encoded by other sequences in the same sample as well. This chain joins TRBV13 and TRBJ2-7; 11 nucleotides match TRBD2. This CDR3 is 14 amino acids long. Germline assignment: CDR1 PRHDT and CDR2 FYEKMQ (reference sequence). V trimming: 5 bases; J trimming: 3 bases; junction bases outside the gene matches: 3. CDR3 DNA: TGTGCCAGCAGCCTCACTAGCGGGAGCTACGAGCAGTACTTC. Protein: CASSLTSGSYEQYF.

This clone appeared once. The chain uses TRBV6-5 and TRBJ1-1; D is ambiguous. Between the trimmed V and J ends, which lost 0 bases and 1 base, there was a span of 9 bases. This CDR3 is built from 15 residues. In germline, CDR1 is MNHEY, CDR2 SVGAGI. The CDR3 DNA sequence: TGTGCCAGCAGTTACTCCTCGATGGCGAACACTGAAGCTTTCTTT. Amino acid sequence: CASSYSSMANTEAFF.

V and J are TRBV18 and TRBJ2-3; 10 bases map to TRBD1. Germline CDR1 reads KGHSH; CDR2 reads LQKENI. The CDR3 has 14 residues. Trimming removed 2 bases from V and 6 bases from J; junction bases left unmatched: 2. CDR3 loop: CASSPGQGDDTQYF. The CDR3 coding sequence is TGTGCCAGCTCACCAGGACAGGGGGACGATACGCAGTATTTT.

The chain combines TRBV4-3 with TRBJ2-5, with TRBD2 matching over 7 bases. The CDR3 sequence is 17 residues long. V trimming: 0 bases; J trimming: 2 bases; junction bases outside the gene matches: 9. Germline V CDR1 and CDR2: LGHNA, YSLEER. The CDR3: CASSQDVSGTGQETQYF. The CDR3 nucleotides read TGCGCCAGCAGCCAAGATGTCAGCGGGACGGGGCAAGAGACCCAGTACTTC.

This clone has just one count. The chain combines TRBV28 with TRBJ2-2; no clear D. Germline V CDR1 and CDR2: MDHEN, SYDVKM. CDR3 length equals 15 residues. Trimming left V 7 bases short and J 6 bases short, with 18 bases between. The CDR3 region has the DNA TGTGCCAGCACCCATTTCAGCGAAACTGCCGGGGAGCTGTTTTTT. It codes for CASTHFSETAGELFF.